The source of this T cell receptor (beta chain) is a study of blood T cell repertoires in COVID-19. The germline CDR1 and CDR2 sequences are SEHNR and FQNEAQ (reference sequence). J gave up 4 bases and V 5 bases, and 6 bases lay outside the gene matches. The CDR3 loop spans 15 amino acids. Under the authors' procedure: Amplified reference gene primers provided the basis for estimating nucleated cell counts. This table comes from immunoSEQ multiplex PCR, and its TCRdb copy is limited to in-frame clones, with some not included. The V and J calls and clone size were taken over from that table, and D and trimming were inferred from the DNA. The table shows some 39,000 clones, with about 77% occurring only once.

Sequencing input: peripheral blood. The J gene is TRBJ1-3, the V gene TRBV7-9; 9 bases are shared with TRBD1. This clonotype originated in a man older than 75 with acute or convalescent COVID-19. The CDR3 DNA reads as TGTGCCAGCAGCCTTGCGGACAGGGGAGGAAACACCATATATTTT. This codes for CASSLADRGGNTIYF.